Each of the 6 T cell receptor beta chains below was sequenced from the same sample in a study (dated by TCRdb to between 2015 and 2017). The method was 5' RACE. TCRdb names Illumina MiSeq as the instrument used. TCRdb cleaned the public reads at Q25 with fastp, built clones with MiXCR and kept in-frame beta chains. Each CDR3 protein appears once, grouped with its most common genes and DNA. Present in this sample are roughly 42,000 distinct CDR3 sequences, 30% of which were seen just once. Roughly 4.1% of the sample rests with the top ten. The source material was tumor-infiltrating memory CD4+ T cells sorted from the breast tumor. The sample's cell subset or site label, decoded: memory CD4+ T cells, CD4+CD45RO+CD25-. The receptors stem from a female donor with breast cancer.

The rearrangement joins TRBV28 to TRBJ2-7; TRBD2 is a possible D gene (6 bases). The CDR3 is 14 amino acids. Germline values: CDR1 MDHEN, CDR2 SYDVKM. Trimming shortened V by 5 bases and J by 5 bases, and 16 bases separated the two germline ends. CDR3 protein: CASSPQLASHEQYF. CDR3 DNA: TGTGCCAGCAGTCCCCAACTAGCCAGTCACGAGCAGTACTTC.

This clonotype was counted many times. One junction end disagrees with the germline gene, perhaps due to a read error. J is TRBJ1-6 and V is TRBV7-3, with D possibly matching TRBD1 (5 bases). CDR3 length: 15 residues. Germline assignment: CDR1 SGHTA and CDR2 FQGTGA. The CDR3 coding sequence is TGTACCAGCAGCTCCACCGGGACTCATCAATCACCCCTCCACTTT. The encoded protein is CTSSSTGTHQSPLHF.

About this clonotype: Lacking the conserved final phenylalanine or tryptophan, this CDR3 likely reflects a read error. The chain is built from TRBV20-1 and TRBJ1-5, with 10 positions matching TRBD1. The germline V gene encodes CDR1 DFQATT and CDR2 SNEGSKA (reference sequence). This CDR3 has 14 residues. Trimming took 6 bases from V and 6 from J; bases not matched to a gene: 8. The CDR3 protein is CSALRDRGFQPQHS. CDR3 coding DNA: TGCAGTGCCCTCCGGGACAGGGGATTTCAGCCCCAGCATTCC.

CDR3 DNA: TGTGCCAGCTCACTAGATCAGGGGGCAGGCACTGAAGCTTTCTTT. Protein: CASSLDQGAGTEAFF. The chain employs TRBV18 and TRBJ1-1; TRBD1 aligns across 8 bases. V lost 4 bases and J lost 4; bases outside the gene matches: 8. Looked up from germline, CDR1 is KGHSH and CDR2 is LQKENI. This CDR3 contains 15 residues.

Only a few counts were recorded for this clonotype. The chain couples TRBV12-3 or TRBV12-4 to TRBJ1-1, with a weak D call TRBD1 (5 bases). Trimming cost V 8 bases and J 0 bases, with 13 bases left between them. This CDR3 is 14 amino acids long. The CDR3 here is CASGTAGLNTEAFF. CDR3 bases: TGTGCCAGCGGCACGGCGGGGCTGAACACTGAAGCTTTCTTT.

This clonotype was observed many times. The CDR3 sequence is CASSQVRGGNSPLHF. In DNA form, the CDR3 reads TGTGCCAGCAGCCAAGTCCGGGGAGGTAATTCACCCCTCCACTTT. This chain uses TRBV4-2 with TRBJ1-6; no reliable D call. The CDR3 loop spans 15 amino acids. Germline V gives CDR1 LGHNA, CDR2 YNFKEQ. Trimming took 1 base from V and 6 from J, leaving 10 bases between them.